These 13 T cell receptor beta chains were all obtained from the same sample, sequenced in a study of cytomegalovirus exposure and HLA in healthy donors. Vbeta (60) and Jbeta (13) primers were used in the PCR. The data were produced by immunoSEQ multiplex PCR, yet TCRdb's version contains in-frame clones alone and is incomplete. The table records some 150,000 clones, around four fifths of them present only once. Sequencing was done on a sample of PBMCs. These receptors originate from a woman aged 45 to 65 in good health and CMV-seronegative.

This clone was recorded once. This chain uses TRBV2 with TRBJ1-1; a weak D match, TRBD1 (5 bases). CDR1 and CDR2 (germline): SNHLY, FYNNEI. CDR3 length: 12 amino acids. The ends were cut back, 7 bases at V and 3 bases at J, with 9 bases in the middle. In DNA form, the CDR3 reads TGTGCCAGCACAGGACAAGACACTGAAGCTTTCTTT. This gives the protein CASTGQDTEAFF.

CDR3 residues: CASSERGRSDYQPQHF. CDR3 bases: TGTGCCAGCAGTGAGAGGGGGCGGTCCGACTATCAGCCCCAGCATTTT. This chain joins TRBV2 and TRBJ1-5, with 7 nucleotides matching TRBD1. This CDR3 comprises 16 residues. V lost 3 bases and J lost 5; bases outside the gene matches: 10. Germline assignment: CDR1 SNHLY and CDR2 FYNNEI.

The CDR3 sequence is CASSLAGFRNQETQYF. The CDR3 region has the DNA TGTGCCAGCAGCTTAGCAGGCTTCAGAAACCAAGAGACCCAGTACTTC. The chain couples TRBV11-2 to TRBJ2-5; D not resolved. This CDR3 contains 16 residues. Looked up from germline, CDR1 is SGHAT and CDR2 is FQNNGV. The V and J ends lost 1 base and 0 bases respectively, with 12 bases between them.

The CDR3 sequence: CASSEARREDGELFF. DNA for the CDR3: TGTGCCAGCAGTGAAGCGCGGCGCGAGGACGGGGAGCTGTTTTTT. The chain is built from TRBV2 and TRBJ2-2, with D unresolved. The CDR3 loop spans 15 amino acids. The germline V and J ends were trimmed by 0 bases and 7 bases, with 12 bases remaining between them. CDR1 and CDR2 from the germline V gene are SNHLY and FYNNEI.

The rearrangement uses TRBV4-1 and TRBJ1-5; D perhaps matches TRBD1 (5 bases). The CDR3 runs 13 residues. Germline loops: CDR1 MGHRA, CDR2 YSYEKL. V lost 2 bases, J lost 5 bases, and 7 bases lay in between. The CDR3 sequence is CASSQIGDQPQHF. The CDR3 DNA follows: TGCGCCAGCAGCCAAATAGGGGATCAGCCCCAGCATTTT.

This chain links TRBV4-3 with TRBJ2-6; D remains unclear. V was cut by 0 bases and J by 0 bases, with 6 bases left in between. Germline CDR1 reads LGHNA; CDR2 reads YSLEER. The CDR3 covers 16 residues. CDR3 nucleotide sequence: TGCGCCAGCAGCCAAGATGTTCTCTCTGGGGCCAACGTCCTGACTTTC. Residues: CASSQDVLSGANVLTF.

The chain is built from TRBV27 and TRBJ2-1, with 11 bases fitting TRBD2. This CDR3 has 17 residues. The V gene's germline CDR1 is MNHEY and CDR2 SMNVEV (reference sequence). The trim removed 5 bases at V and 7 bases at J, leaving 13 bases unmatched. This chain's CDR3 is CASSLPRVASGRNEQFF. DNA of the CDR3: TGTGCCAGCAGTCTACCCCGAGTTGCTAGCGGGAGGAATGAGCAGTTCTTC.

The chain is built from TRBV29-1 and TRBJ2-5, with D hard to call. This CDR3 comprises 12 residues. Germline V lookup: CDR1 SQVTM, CDR2 ANQGSEA. V was clipped by 2 bases and J by 1 base, with 5 bases between them. CDR3 sequence reads: CSVELSQETQYF. DNA for the CDR3: TGCAGCGTTGAACTGAGCCAAGAGACCCAGTACTTC.

The chain combines TRBV27 with TRBJ2-7, with D perhaps matching TRBD1 (5 bases). This CDR3 is built from 17 residues. Trimming pared 3 bases from V and 2 bases from J, leaving 20 bases between. Per the germline V gene, CDR1 is MNHEY and CDR2 is SMNVEV (reference sequence). CDR3 bases: TGTGCCAGCAGTTTCTCAACCGGACACGTCCTACCCTACGAGCAGTACTTC. This sequence encodes CASSFSTGHVLPYEQYF.

V gene TRBV2 combines with J gene TRBJ2-1; D uncertain. V was shortened by 5 bases and J by 0 bases, with 11 bases between the two germline ends. The CDR3 has 15 amino acids. CDR1 SNHLY and CDR2 FYNNEI come from the germline V gene. CDR3 region: CASSSQTGSYNEQFF. The CDR3 region has the DNA TGTGCCAGCAGTTCACAGACCGGCTCCTACAATGAGCAGTTCTTC.

The J gene is TRBJ1-5, the V gene TRBV6-4; 8 bases map to TRBD1. The length of the CDR3 is 16 residues. The germline gives CDR1 MRHNA, CDR2 SNTAGT. Trimming at V came to 5 bases and at J to 0 bases, leaving 6 bases not matched to a gene. DNA for the CDR3: TGTGCCAGCAGTACCAAGGACAGGGCTAGCAATCAGCCCCAGCATTTT. Translation gives CASSTKDRASNQPQHF.

This chain links TRBV9 with TRBJ2-3, with 14 bases aligning to TRBD2. The CDR3 sequence is 17 residues long. CDR1 SGDLS and CDR2 YYNGEE come from the germline V gene. V trimming: 3 bases; J trimming: 6 bases; junction bases outside the gene matches: 9. The chain's CDR3 is CASSGLGLAGVIDTQYF. The CDR3 region has the DNA TGTGCCAGCAGCGGACTGGGACTAGCGGGAGTTATTGATACGCAGTATTTT.

The rearrangement links TRBV1 to TRBJ2-3; TRBD2 was called by the table and not checked on the DNA. TRBV1 is a pseudogene locus. The CDR3 contains 21 residues. The CDR3 DNA reads TGCACCAGCAGCCAACCCTTCGGACTAGCGGGAGTAGTTAACAACACAGATACGCAGTATTTT. It encodes CTSSQPFGLAGVVNNTDTQYF.